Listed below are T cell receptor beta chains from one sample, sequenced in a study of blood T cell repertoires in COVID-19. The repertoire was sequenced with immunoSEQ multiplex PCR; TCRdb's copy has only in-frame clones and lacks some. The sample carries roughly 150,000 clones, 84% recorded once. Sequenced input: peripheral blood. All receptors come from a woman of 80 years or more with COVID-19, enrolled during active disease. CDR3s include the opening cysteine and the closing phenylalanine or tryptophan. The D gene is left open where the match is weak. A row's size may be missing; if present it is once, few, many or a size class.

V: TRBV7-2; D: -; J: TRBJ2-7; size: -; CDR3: CASSLGVFSYEQYF; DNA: TGTGCCAGCAGCTTAGGTGTCTTCTCCTACGAGCAGTACTTC
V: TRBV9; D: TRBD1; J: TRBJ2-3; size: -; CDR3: CASSGQGLPDTQYF; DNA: TGTGCCAGCAGTGGACAGGGGCTCCCAGATACGCAGTATTTT
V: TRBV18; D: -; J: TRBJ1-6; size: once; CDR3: CASSPRGNINSPLHF; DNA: TGTGCCAGCTCACCACGCGGGAACATCAATTCACCCCTCCACTTT
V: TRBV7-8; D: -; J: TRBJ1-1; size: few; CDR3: CASSNHRRDTREAFF; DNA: TGTGCCAGCAGCAATCACCGCCGGGACACGAGAGAAGCTTTCTTT
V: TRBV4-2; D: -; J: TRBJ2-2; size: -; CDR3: CASSPPGELFF; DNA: TGTGCCAGCAGCCCTCCCGGGGAGCTGTTTTTT
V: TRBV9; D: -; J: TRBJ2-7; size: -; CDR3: CASSEEGATYEQYF; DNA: TGTGCCAGCAGCGAAGAAGGGGCGACCTACGAGCAGTACTTC
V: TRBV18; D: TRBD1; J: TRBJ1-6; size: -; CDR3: CASSPRQGDNSPLHF; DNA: TGTGCCAGCTCACCAAGACAGGGAGATAATTCACCCCTCCACTTT
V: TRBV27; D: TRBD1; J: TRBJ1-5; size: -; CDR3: CASSSRQGAMIQPQHF; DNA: TGTGCCAGCAGTTCTCGACAGGGGGCTATGATTCAGCCCCAGCATTTT
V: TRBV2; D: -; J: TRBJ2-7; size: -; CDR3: CASSRERGGEQYF; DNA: TGTGCCAGCAGTCGGGAGAGGGGGGGCGAGCAGTACTTC
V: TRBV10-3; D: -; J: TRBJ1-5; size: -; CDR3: CAISGAGGQPQHF; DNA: TGTGCCATCAGTGGCGCGGGCGGTCAGCCCCAGCATTTT
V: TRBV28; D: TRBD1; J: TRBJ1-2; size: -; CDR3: CASSLRGGTGSLGYTF; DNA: TGTGCCAGCAGTTTAAGGGGGGGGACAGGCAGTTTAGGCTACACCTTC
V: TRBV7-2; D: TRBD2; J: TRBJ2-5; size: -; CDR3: CASSARLAGRETQYF; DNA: TGTGCCAGCAGCGCTAGACTAGCGGGGCGAGAGACCCAGTACTTC
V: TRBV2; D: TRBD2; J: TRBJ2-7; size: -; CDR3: CASSLLAGVGEQYF; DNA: TGTGCCAGCAGCCTGCTAGCGGGCGTCGGCGAGCAGTACTTC
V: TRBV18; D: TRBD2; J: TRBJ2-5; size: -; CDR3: CASSPPRIRAGGAETQYF; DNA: TGTGCCAGCTCACCACCGCGCATTCGAGCGGGAGGAGCAGAGACCCAGTACTTC
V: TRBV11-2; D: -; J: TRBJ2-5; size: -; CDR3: CASSLGGLVQETQYF; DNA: TGTGCCAGCAGCTTGGGGGGACTGGTCCAAGAGACCCAGTACTTC
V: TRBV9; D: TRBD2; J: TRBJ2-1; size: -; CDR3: CASSGPRTSGGGRFF; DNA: TGTGCCAGCAGCGGACCCCGGACTAGCGGGGGGGGAAGGTTCTTC
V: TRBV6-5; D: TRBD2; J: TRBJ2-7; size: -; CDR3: CASSYYGLAGGLEQYF; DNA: TGTGCCAGCAGTTACTACGGACTAGCGGGAGGGCTCGAGCAGTACTTC
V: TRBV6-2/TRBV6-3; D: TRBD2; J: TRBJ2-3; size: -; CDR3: CASSYVTGGPDTQYF; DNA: TGTGCCAGCAGTTACGTCACGGGAGGGCCAGATACGCAGTATTTT
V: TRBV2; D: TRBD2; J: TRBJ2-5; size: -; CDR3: CASSENGRAGETQYF; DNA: TGTGCCAGCAGTGAAAACGGGAGGGCCGGGGAGACCCAGTACTTC
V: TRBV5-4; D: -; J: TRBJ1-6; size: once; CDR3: CASSLRQGTSSPLHF; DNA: TGTGCCAGCAGCTTGCGGCAGGGGACAAGTTCACCCCTCCACTTT
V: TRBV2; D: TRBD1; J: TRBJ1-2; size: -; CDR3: CASGTFGTGGGYTF; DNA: TGTGCCAGCGGGACCTTCGGGACAGGGGGTGGCTACACCTTC
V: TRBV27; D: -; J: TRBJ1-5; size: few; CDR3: CASRQRRGVDNQPQHF; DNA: TGTGCCAGCCGTCAAAGGCGGGGGGTGGACAATCAGCCCCAGCATTTT
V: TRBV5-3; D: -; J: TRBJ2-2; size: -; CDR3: CARRSNGGTLEAGELFF; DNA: TGTGCCAGAAGGTCAAATGGGGGGACCCTAGAAGCCGGGGAGCTGTTTTTT
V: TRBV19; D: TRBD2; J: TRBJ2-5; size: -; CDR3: CASKETSVETQYF; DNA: TGTGCCAGTAAGGAGACTAGCGTTGAGACCCAGTACTTC
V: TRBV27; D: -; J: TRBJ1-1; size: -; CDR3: CASSLSSSGVNTEAFF; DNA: TGTGCCAGCAGTTTATCAAGTTCGGGAGTGAACACTGAAGCTTTCTTT
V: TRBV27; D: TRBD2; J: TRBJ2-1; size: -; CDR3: CASSPFGLAAYNEQFF; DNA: TGTGCCAGCAGCCCCTTCGGACTAGCGGCCTACAATGAGCAGTTCTTC
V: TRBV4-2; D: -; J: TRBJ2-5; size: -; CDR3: CASSHPDRNQETQYF; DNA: TGTGCCAGCAGCCACCCCGACAGGAACCAAGAGACCCAGTACTTC
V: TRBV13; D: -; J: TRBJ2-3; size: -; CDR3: CASSPGGTDTQYF; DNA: TGTGCCAGCAGCCCCGGGGGCACAGATACGCAGTATTTT
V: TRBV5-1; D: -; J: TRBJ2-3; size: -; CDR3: CASSLADRDPSTDTQYF; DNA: TGCGCCAGCAGCTTAGCGGACAGAGATCCTAGCACAGATACGCAGTATTTT
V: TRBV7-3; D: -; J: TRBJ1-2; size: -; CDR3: CASSLLGVSGYTF; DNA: TGTGCCAGCAGCTTATTAGGGGTTTCTGGCTACACCTTC
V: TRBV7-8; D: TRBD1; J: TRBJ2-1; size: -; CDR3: CASSLVDSGQGARVYNEQFF; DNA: TGTGCCAGCAGCTTAGTCGATTCCGGTCAGGGGGCGAGGGTATACAATGAGCAGTTCTTC
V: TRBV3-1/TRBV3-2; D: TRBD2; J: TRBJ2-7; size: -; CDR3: CASSPGLASHEQYF; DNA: TGTGCCAGCAGTCCGGGACTAGCTTCCCACGAGCAGTACTTC
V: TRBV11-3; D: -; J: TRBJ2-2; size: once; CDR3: CASSSPARGELFF; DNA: TGTGCCAGCAGCTCTCCCGCGCGTGGGGAGCTGTTTTTT
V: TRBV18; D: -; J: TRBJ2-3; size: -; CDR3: CASSDDRDWRLYF; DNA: TGTGCCAGCTCAGATGATCGGGATTGGCGTCTGTATTTT
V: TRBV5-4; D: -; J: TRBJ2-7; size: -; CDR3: CASSLWGVYEQYF; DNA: TGTGCCAGCAGCTTGTGGGGGGTCTACGAGCAGTACTTC
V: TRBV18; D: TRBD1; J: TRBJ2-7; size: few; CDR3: CASSPYRDRGDEQYF; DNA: TGTGCCAGCTCCCCATATCGGGACAGGGGGGACGAGCAGTACTTC
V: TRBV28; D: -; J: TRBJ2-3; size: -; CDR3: CASSPTLSSGWGTDTQYF; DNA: TGTGCCAGCAGCCCGACACTCTCTTCGGGGTGGGGCACAGATACGCAGTATTTT
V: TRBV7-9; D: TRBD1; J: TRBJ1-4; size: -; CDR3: CASSLARTGGNEKLFF; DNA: TGTGCCAGCAGCTTAGCGCGGACAGGGGGTAATGAAAAACTGTTTTTT
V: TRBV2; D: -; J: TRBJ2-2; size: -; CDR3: CASSRDSLYTGELFF; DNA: TGTGCCAGCAGCCGGGACTCTCTTTACACCGGGGAGCTGTTTTTT
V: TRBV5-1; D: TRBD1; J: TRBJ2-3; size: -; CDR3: CASSKDRGGTDTQYF; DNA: TGCGCCAGCAGCAAAGACAGGGGAGGCACAGATACGCAGTATTTT
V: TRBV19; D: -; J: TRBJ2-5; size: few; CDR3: CASRSNQETQYF; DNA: TGTGCCAGCCGGAGTAACCAAGAGACCCAGTACTTC
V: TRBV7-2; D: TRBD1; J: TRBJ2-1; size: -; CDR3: CASSSRDRIYNEQFF; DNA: TGTGCCAGCAGCTCCCGGGACAGAATTTACAATGAGCAGTTCTTC
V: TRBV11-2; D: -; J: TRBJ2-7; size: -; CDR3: CASSLTPTPAYEQYF; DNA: TGTGCCAGCAGCCTAACCCCAACTCCTGCGTACGAGCAGTACTTC
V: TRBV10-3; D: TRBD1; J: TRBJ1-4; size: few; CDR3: CAISWDRGNEKLFF; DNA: TGTGCCATCAGTTGGGACAGGGGGAATGAAAAACTGTTTTTT
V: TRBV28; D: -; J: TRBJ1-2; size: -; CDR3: CASSFEYGYTF; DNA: TGTGCCAGCAGTTTTGAGTATGGCTACACCTTC
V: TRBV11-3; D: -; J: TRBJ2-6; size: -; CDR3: CASSLGGSGANVLTF; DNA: TGTGCCAGCAGCTTAGGAGGGTCCGGGGCCAACGTCCTGACTTTC
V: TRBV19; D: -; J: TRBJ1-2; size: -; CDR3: CASSKRGQRNYGYTF; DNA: TGTGCCAGTAGTAAACGCGGACAGAGGAACTATGGCTACACCTTC
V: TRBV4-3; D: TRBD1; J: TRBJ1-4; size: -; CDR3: CASSQGGQEGEKLFF; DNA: TGCGCCAGCAGCCAAGGGGGACAGGAGGGGGAAAAACTGTTTTTT
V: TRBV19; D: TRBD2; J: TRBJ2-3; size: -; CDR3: CASSVSSGVVDTQYF; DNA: TGTGCCAGTAGTGTCTCTAGCGGGGTTGTAGATACGCAGTATTTT
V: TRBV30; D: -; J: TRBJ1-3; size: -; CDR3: CAWAGSGNTIYF; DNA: TGTGCCTGGGCGGGGTCTGGAAACACCATATATTTT
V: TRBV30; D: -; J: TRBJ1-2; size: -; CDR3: CAWSVGTRTNYGYTF; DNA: TGTGCCTGGAGTGTAGGGACAAGGACTAACTATGGCTACACCTTC
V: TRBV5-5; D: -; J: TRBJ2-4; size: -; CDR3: CASSVPDSADIQYF; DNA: TGTGCCAGCAGCGTACCGGACAGTGCCGACATTCAGTACTTC
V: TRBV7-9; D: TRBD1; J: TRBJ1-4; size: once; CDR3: CASSWAQGANEKLFF; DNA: TGTGCCAGCAGCTGGGCGCAGGGGGCGAATGAAAAACTGTTTTTT
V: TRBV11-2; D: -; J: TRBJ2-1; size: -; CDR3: CASSLGYSAMSSYNEQFF; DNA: TGTGCCAGCAGCTTAGGGTACAGTGCGATGAGCTCCTACAATGAGCAGTTCTTC
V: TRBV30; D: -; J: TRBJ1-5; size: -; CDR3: CAWRGEGVNQPQHF; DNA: TGTGCCTGGAGGGGAGAGGGGGTCAATCAGCCCCAGCATTTT
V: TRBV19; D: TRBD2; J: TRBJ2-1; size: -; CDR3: CASSIGLAGSSHNEQFF; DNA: TGTGCCAGTAGTATTGGACTAGCGGGGTCTAGCCACAATGAGCAGTTCTTC
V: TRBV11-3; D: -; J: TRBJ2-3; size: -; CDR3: CASSLGTGVIDTQYF; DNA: TGTGCCAGCAGCTTAGGAACGGGGGTTATAGATACGCAGTATTTT
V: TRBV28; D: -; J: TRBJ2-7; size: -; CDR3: CASSLFGRAYEQYF; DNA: TGTGCCAGCAGTTTATTTGGCAGGGCTTACGAGCAGTACTTC
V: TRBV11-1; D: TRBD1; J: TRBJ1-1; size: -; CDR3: CASSRDRGNTEAFF; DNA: TGTGCCAGCAGCCGAGACAGGGGGAACACTGAAGCTTTCTTT